This TCR beta chain was documented in a study of T cell responses to AZD1222 COVID-19 vaccine (dated by TCRdb to about 2021). Describing the broader study: AZD1222 recipients with second doses at about 4 weeks or about 12 weeks were pooled, because spike-specific TCR depth and breadth did not differ between schedules. TCR sequencing was performed for 230 to 250 trial participants, of whom some 200 were given two doses of AZD1222 and some 26 were given two doses of MenACWY control vaccine. Enrollment into the trials was organized by age into subgroups of 18-55, 56-69 and 70-plus years, and those subgroups contained approximately 150, 30 and 60 TCR-sequenced participants, respectively. Study-wide conclusions, independent of this receptor: Conclusions about previously exposed vaccinees were limited because only six AZD1222 recipients were SARS-CoV-2 seropositive at baseline. In the small 56-69-year group, the increase in depth fell short of significance, most likely because of low power. Epitopes outside the regions mutated in the B.1.351 and B.1.1.7 variants were reportedly recognized by nearly half of the unique spike-specific TCRs. A significant rise in spike-specific TCR breadth and depth was observed after two AZD1222 doses relative to day 0 and relative to MenACWY recipients. No day 14 peak-response samples were available, so repertoires were characterized only after the peak T cell response. The whole spike protein was spanned by vaccine-associated CD4 TCRs, and dominant responses were seen in regions 160-218 and 743-854. Participants were mostly white British, with more females than males. The authors suggested clonal diversity may have been underestimated.

As concerns this clone: Its antigen is unknown. No base quality information exists; no much larger clone differs at one position.

The CDR3 regions of human TCRbeta chains were subjected to immunosequencing. On the study's bioinformatics: Repertoire TCRs were checked for matches against a reference library of SARS-CoV-2-specific TCRs that had been generated using the MIRA antigen-specificity platform. Breadth was defined as the fraction of unique TCRs that were SARS-CoV-2-associated, and depth was defined as the fraction of total T cells that were SARS-CoV-2-associated. Using the MIRA data, each spike-specific TCR was mapped to the spike region that the TCR reacts to and placed in a CD4 or CD8 class. Log10-transformed breadth and depth values were compared by one-way ANOVA with Sidak's multiple comparisons tests. TCRdb re-hosts the immuneACCESS table, in-frame sequences only. Its copies lack some clones; in the studies checked, an unresolved V gene accounts for under half of them, and the cause for the rest is not known. The D gene and trimming were derived from the DNA, and the V and J assignments and clone size from that table. Across this sample there are about 150,000 clones, with around nine tenths seen only once. Of the sample, over 15% is held by the ten largest clones.

Explained via the paper, the time point label denotes: baseline before first vaccination. The vaccinee samples were drawn from two UK trials, COV001 and COV002, one of which was a single-blind randomized controlled phase 2/3 trial testing AZD1222 (ChAdOx1 nCoV-19) in healthy adults. For TCRbeta chain sequencing, PBMC samples from trial participants were taken at day 0 and at day 28 after the second dose. V and J lose 0 bases and 3 bases, and a span of 13 bases separates them. The cysteine opens and the phenylalanine closes a CDR3 of 15 amino acids. Only CDR3 DNA remains: 45 bases, in frame from the first base. Based on the germline V gene, the CDR1 and CDR2 sequences are SGHDT and YYEEEE.

The rearranged chain carries TRBV5-6 and TRBJ2-7; no confident D gene assignment can be made. Sample: peripheral blood, taken on day 0 of AZD1222 vaccination. The source is an adult in good health. The CDR3 region reads CASSLGWALHYEQYF. The nucleotide sequence is given as TGTGCCAGCAGCTTGGGTTGGGCCCTCCACTACGAGCAGTACTTC.